The following is a T cell receptor beta chain sequence with its context. The sample comes from a study of cytomegalovirus exposure and HLA in healthy donors. TCRdb's table, derived via immunoSEQ multiplex PCR, lists solely in-frame clones and lacks some. The sample includes about 330,000 clones, 87% of them seen just once. The sample was PBMCs. The sequence came from a woman aged 25 to 45 in good health and CMV-seropositive.

The CDR3 protein is CASSFGRGVEQYF. CDR3 sequence (DNA): TGTGCCAGCAGCTTCGGCAGGGGGGTCGAGCAGTACTTC. The rearrangement joins TRBV5-6 to TRBJ2-7, with D perhaps TRBD1 (7 bases). Trimming took off 2 bases at V and 6 bases at J, with 12 bases between the two ends. CDR1 is SGHDT and CDR2 is YYEEEE in the germline V gene. The CDR3 has 13 amino acids.